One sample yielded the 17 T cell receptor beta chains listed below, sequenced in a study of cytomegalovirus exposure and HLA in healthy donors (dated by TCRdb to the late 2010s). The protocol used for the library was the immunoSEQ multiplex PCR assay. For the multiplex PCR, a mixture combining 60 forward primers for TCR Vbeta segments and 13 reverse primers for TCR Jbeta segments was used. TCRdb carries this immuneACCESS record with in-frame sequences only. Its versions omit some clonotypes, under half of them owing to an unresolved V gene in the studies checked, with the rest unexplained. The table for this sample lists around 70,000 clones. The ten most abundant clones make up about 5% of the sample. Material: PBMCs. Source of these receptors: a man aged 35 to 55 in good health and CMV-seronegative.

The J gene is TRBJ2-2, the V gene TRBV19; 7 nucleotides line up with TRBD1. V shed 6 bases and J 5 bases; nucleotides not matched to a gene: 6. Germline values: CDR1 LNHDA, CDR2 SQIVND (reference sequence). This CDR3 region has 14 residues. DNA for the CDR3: TGTGCCAGTAGGAGACTACAGGGGACCGGGGAGCTGTTTTTT. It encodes CASRRLQGTGELFF.

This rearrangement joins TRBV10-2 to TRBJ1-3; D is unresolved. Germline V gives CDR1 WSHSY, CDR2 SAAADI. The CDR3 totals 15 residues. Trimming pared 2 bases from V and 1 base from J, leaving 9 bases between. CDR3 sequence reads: CASSEKQISGNTIYF. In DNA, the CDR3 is TGCGCCAGCAGTGAGAAACAGATTTCTGGAAACACCATATATTTT.

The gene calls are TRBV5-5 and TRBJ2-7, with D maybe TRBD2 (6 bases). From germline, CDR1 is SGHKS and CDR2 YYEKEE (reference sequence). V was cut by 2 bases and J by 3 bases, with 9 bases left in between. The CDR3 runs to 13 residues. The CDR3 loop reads CASSFDGGYEQYF. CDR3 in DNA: TGTGCCAGCAGCTTTGACGGGGGCTACGAGCAGTACTTC.

CDR3 nucleotide sequence: TGTGCCAGTAGTATACCTAGGGACAGCTTAGCCAAAAACATTCAGTACTTC. Protein sequence: CASSIPRDSLAKNIQYF. This sequence joins TRBV19 and TRBJ2-4; 7 positions agree with TRBD1. There are 17 residues in the CDR3. Germline loops: CDR1 LNHDA, CDR2 SQIVND (reference sequence). J lost 0 bases, V lost 2 bases, and 7 bases had no gene match.

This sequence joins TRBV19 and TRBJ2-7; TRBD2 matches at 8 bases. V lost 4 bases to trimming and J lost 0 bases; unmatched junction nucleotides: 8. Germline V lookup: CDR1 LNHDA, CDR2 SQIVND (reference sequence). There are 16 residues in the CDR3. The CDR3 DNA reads TGTGCCAGTAGTAAATCATTCGGGACTAGCTCCTACGAGCAGTACTTC. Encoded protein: CASSKSFGTSSYEQYF. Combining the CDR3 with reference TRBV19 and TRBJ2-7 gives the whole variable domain DGGITQSPKYLFRKEGQNVTLSCEQNLNHDAMYWYRQDPGQGLRLIYYSQIVNDFQKGDIAEGYSVSREKKESFPLTVTSAQKNPTAFYLCASSKSFGTSSYEQYFGPGTRLTVT.

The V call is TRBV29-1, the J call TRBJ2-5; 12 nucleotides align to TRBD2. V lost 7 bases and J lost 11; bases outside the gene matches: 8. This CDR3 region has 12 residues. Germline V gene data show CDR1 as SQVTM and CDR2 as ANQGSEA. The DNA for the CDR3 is TGCAGCGCCTCTAGCGGGGGGGCCGATCAGTACTTC. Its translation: CSASSGGADQYF.

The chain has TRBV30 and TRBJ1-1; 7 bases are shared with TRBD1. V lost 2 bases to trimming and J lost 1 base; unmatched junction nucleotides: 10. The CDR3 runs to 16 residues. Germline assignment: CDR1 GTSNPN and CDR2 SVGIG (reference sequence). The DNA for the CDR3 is TGTGCCTGGAGTCCACCGGACAGGTCTGGGAACACTGAAGCTTTCTTT. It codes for CAWSPPDRSGNTEAFF.

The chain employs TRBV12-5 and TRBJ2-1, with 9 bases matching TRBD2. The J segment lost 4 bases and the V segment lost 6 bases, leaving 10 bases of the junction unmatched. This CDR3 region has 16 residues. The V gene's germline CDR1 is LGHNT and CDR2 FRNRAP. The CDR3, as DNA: TGTGCTAGTGGGCCCCCGGCTAGCGGGGATTACAATGAGCAGTTCTTC. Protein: CASGPPASGDYNEQFF. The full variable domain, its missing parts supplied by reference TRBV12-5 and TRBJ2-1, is DARVTQTPRHKVTEMGQEVTMRCQPILGHNTVFWYRQTMMQGLELLAYFRNRAPLDDSGMPKDRFSAEMPDATLATLKIQPSEPRDSAVYFCASGPPASGDYNEQFFGPGTRLTVL.

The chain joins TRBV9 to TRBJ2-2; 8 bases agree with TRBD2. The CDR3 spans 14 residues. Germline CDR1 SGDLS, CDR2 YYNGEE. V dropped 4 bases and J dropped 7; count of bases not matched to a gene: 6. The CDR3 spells CASSSSGSLGELFF. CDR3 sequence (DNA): TGTGCCAGCAGCTCCAGCGGGAGTCTCGGGGAGCTGTTTTTT.

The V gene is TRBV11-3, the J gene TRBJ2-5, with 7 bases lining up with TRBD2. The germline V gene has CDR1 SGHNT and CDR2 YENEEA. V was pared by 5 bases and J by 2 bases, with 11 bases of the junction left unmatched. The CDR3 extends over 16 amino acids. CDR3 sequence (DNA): TGTGCCAGCAGCAGAAGATCTAGCGGAATTCAAGAGACCCAGTACTTC. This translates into CASSRRSSGIQETQYF.

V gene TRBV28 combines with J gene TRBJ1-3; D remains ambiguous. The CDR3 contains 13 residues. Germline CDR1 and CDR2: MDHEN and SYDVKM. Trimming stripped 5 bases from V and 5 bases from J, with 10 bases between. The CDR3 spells CASSPSVRNTIYF. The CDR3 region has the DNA TGTGCCAGCAGTCCCTCAGTTAGAAACACCATATATTTT.

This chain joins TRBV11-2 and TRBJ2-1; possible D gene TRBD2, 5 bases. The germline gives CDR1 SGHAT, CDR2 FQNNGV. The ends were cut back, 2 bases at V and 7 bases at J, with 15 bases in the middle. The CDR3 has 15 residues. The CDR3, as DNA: TGTGCCAGCAGCTTACAAGACTGGTCGGGGAATGAGCAGTTCTTC. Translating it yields CASSLQDWSGNEQFF.

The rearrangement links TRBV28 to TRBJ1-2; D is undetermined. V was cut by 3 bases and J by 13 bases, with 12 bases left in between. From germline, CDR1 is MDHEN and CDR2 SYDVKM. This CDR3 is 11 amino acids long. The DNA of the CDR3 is TGTGCCAGCAGTTTTAGCGGGGAGCCCACCTTC. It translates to CASSFSGEPTF.

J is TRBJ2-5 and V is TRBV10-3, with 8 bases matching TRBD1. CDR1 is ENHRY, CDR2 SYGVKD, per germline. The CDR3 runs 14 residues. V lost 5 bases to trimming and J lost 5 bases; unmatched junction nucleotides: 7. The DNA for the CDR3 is TGTGCCATCAGTCCCGGGACAGGTTATGAGACCCAGTACTTC. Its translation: CAISPGTGYETQYF.

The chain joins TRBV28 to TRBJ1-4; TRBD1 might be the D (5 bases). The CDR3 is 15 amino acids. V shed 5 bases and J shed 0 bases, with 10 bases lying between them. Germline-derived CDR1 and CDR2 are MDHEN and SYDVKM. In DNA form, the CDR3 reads TGTGCCAGCAGTGGGGTGACAGCAACTAATGAAAAACTGTTTTTT. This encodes CASSGVTATNEKLFF. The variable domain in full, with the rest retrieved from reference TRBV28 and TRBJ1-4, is DVKVTQSSRYLVKRTGEKVFLECVQDMDHENMFWYRQDPGLGLRLIYFSYDVKMKEKGDIPEGYSVSREKKERFSLILESASTNQTSMYLCASSGVTATNEKLFFGSGTQLSVL.

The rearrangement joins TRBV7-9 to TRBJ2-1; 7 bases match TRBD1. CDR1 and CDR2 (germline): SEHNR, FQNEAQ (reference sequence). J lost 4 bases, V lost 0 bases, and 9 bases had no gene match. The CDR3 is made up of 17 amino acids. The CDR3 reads CASSLARKGATYNEQFF. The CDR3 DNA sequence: TGTGCCAGCAGCTTAGCGCGGAAGGGGGCAACGTACAATGAGCAGTTCTTC.

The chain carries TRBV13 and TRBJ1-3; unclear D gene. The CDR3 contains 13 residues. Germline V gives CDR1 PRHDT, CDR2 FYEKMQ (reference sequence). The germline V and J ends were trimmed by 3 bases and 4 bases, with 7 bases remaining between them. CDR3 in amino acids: CASSLSQGNTIYF. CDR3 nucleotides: TGTGCCAGCAGCTTGAGTCAAGGAAACACCATATATTTT.